What follows are 20 T cell receptor beta chains derived from one specimen sequenced in a study of radiation and T cells in renal cell carcinoma. Generated by immunoSEQ multiplex PCR, the TCRdb table keeps only in-frame clones and is missing some. The repertoire holds about 130,000 clones, with 81% as singletons. As for time point: blood 2 weeks post-SBRT. As to treatment: 15 Gy SBRT to primary tumor, nephrectomy 4 weeks later. This specimen consisted of blood, obtained from a patient whose treatment included radiotherapy and nephrectomy. The receptor source for this set is a man aged 50-60 years with renal cell carcinoma.

The rearrangement links TRBV15 to TRBJ2-3, with TRBD1 as a possible D gene (5 bases). V was clipped by 0 bases and J by 1 base, with 14 bases between them. This CDR3 is 17 amino acids long. Germline-derived CDR1 and CDR2 are LNHNV and YYDKDF (reference sequence). The CDR3: CATSRDLGRVRTDTQYF. The CDR3 nucleotides read TGTGCCACCAGCAGAGATCTTGGCAGGGTTCGCACAGATACGCAGTATTTT.

The chain links TRBV10-3 to TRBJ2-1; D remains ambiguous. The CDR3 is 14 residues long. The V and J ends lost 0 bases and 4 bases respectively, with 7 bases between them. Germline CDR1 is ENHRY and CDR2 is SYGVKD. The CDR3 DNA sequence: TGTGCCATCAGTGAGTCGTTTAGTTACAATGAGCAGTTCTTC. Its protein product is CAISESFSYNEQFF.

This clone was seen more than once but under ten times. The chain carries TRBV5-1 and TRBJ2-7; weak D call: TRBD2 (6 bases). Germline V gene sequence: CDR1 SGHRS, CDR2 YFSETQ. V dropped 4 bases and J dropped 2 bases, with 7 bases sitting between them. CDR3 length: 12 residues. The CDR3, as DNA: TGCGCCAGCAGCCGGAGGGCCTACGAGCAGTACTTC. This encodes CASSRRAYEQYF.

The chain employs TRBV10-3 and TRBJ2-1; 16 bases match TRBD2. J lost 8 bases, V lost 6 bases, and 7 bases had no gene match. The CDR3 spans 16 residues. The germline V gene has CDR1 ENHRY and CDR2 SYGVKD. As DNA, the CDR3 is TGTGCCATCAGCCCCGGGACTAGCGGGGGGGCCCATGAGCAGTTCTTC. Translating gives CAISPGTSGGAHEQFF.

This clone has only a few counts. The V call is TRBV6-5, the J call TRBJ1-2, with D possibly being TRBD1 (5 bases). In germline, CDR1 is MNHEY, CDR2 SVGAGI. Trimming took 6 bases from V and 7 from J, leaving 18 bases between them. This CDR3 contains 14 residues. CDR3: CASSPMLGTAGYTF. The CDR3 bases are TGTGCCAGCAGCCCTATGCTTGGGACGGCTGGCTACACCTTC.

The rearrangement uses TRBV6-5 and TRBJ2-5; weak D call: TRBD1 (5 bases). Trimming took off 0 bases at V and 4 bases at J, with 9 bases between the two ends. The CDR3 length is 14 residues. Germline CDR1 reads MNHEY; CDR2 reads SVGAGI. This CDR3 is CASSYSRVGETQYF. CDR3 nucleotide sequence: TGTGCCAGCAGTTACTCCAGGGTTGGAGAGACCCAGTACTTC.

V usage is TRBV9 and J usage is TRBJ1-2, with D perhaps TRBD1 (5 bases). Trimming took off 0 bases at V and 1 base at J, with 16 bases between the two ends. This CDR3 comprises 17 residues. Germline V lookup: CDR1 SGDLS, CDR2 YYNGEE. The CDR3 loop is CASSVGGGAGINYGYTF. In nucleotides, the CDR3 is TGTGCCAGCAGCGTAGGGGGAGGGGCAGGGATTAACTATGGCTACACCTTC. The full variable domain, rest sourced from reference TRBV9 and TRBJ1-2, is DSGVTQTPKHLITATGQRVTLRCSPRSGDLSVYWYQQSLDQGLQFLIQYYNGEERAKGNILERFSAQQFPDLHSELNLSSLELGDSALYFCASSVGGGAGINYGYTFGSGTRLTVV.

This clone was picked up one time. The DNA for the CDR3 is TGTGCCAGCAGTTCCGGGACCCTAAACACCGGGGAGCTGTTTTTT. It codes for CASSSGTLNTGELFF. The chain recombines TRBV5-4 with TRBJ2-2; either TRBD1 or TRBD2 may supply D (5 bases each). CDR1 and CDR2 (germline): SGHNT, YYREEE (reference sequence). CDR3 length equals 15 residues. V gave up 5 bases and J gave up 2 bases, with 13 bases separating them.

The genes are TRBV7-9 and TRBJ2-2; D may match TRBD1 or TRBD2 (6 bases each). CDR3 size: 16 residues. V gave up 6 bases and J gave up 4 bases, with 18 bases separating them. Per germline, CDR1 SEHNR and CDR2 FQNEAQ (reference sequence). The CDR3 coding sequence is TGTGCCAGCAGTCTAGTGGGGGGCAGTGGCACCGGGGAGCTGTTTTTT. Translating it yields CASSLVGGSGTGELFF. Full variable domain (remainder filled in from reference TRBV7-9 and TRBJ2-2): DTGVSQNPRHKITKRGQNVTFRCDPISEHNRLYWYRQTLGQGPEFLTYFQNEAQLEKSRLLSDRFSAERPKGSFSTLEIQRTEQGDSAMYLCASSLVGGSGTGELFFGEGSRLTVL.

The V call is TRBV5-4, the J call TRBJ2-7; 8 nucleotides match TRBD1. CDR3 length: 13 amino acids. Germline assignment: CDR1 SGHNT and CDR2 YYREEE (reference sequence). V shed 4 bases, J shed 7 bases, and the junction held 7 bases outside the gene matches. Written as DNA, the CDR3 is TGTGCCAGCAGCCCGGACAGGGCGGGGGAGCAGTACTTC. Translating it yields CASSPDRAGEQYF.

This rearrangement joins TRBV7-2 to TRBJ2-1; 10 bases are a match to TRBD2. Per the germline V gene, CDR1 is SGHTA and CDR2 is FQGNSA. The V segment lost 4 bases and the J segment 3 bases; nucleotides outside the gene matches: 3. This CDR3 spans 15 amino acids. CDR3 sequence (DNA): TGTGCCAGCAGCTCCCGGACTAGCGGCTACAATGAGCAGTTCTTC. It is translated as CASSSRTSGYNEQFF.

The chain employs TRBV29-1 and TRBJ2-7; tentatively, D is TRBD2 (5 bases). The CDR3 sequence is 11 residues long. V gave up 7 bases and J gave up 2 bases, with 9 bases separating them. Germline loops: CDR1 SQVTM, CDR2 ANQGSEA. The CDR3 loop reads CSASGAYEQYF. The CDR3, as DNA: TGCAGCGCCTCCGGGGCCTACGAGCAGTACTTC.

This chain connects TRBV18 to TRBJ2-1, with D perhaps TRBD2 (6 bases). Per the germline V gene, CDR1 is KGHSH and CDR2 is LQKENI. The CDR3 sequence is 16 residues long. V lost 0 bases and J lost 10, with 19 bases in between. The CDR3 loop is CASSPPGLATRREQFF. Written as DNA, the CDR3 is TGTGCCAGCTCACCACCGGGTCTAGCGACGAGACGAGAGCAGTTCTTC.

The V call is TRBV5-4, the J call TRBJ2-5; D may be TRBD1 (6 bases). Looked up from germline, CDR1 is SGHNT and CDR2 is YYREEE (reference sequence). The CDR3 spans 16 residues. The V end lost 3 bases, the J end lost 4 bases, and 19 bases lay between the germline ends. In DNA form, the CDR3 reads TGTGCCAGCAGCTCCCAAACACTACAGGGTTCAGAGACCCAGTACTTC. Translating gives CASSSQTLQGSETQYF.

Relative to its sample, this clone is medium-sized. This sequence joins TRBV5-5 and TRBJ2-7; TRBD1 agrees at 9 bases. This CDR3 is 18 amino acids long. Germline V gene lookup returns CDR1 SGHKS and CDR2 YYEKEE (reference sequence). The V and J ends lost 0 bases and 3 bases, in that order; junction bases with no gene match: 13. The CDR3 DNA is TGTGCCAGCAGCTTGGTCGGGACAGGGTCCTATAACTTCTACGAGCAGTACTTC. Translation gives CASSLVGTGSYNFYEQYF.

The V gene is TRBV13, the J gene TRBJ2-7; 9 positions agree with TRBD1. The ends lost 3 bases at V and 5 bases at J; junction bases unmatched: 8. Per germline, CDR1 PRHDT and CDR2 FYEKMQ (reference sequence). The CDR3 sequence is 15 residues long. The DNA of the CDR3 is TGTGCCAGCAGCTTCGTGGACAGGGGTCACCACGAGCAGTACTTC. Translation: CASSFVDRGHHEQYF. Looking up the rest from reference TRBV13 and TRBJ2-7 gives the full variable domain: AAGVIQSPRHLIKEKRETATLKCYPIPRHDTVYWYQQGPGQDPQFLISFYEKMQSDKGSIPDRFSAQQFSDYHSELNMSSLELGDSALYFCASSFVDRGHHEQYFGPGTRLTVT.

The chain joins TRBV5-5 to TRBJ1-4; 9 bases map to TRBD1. Germline V gene sequence: CDR1 SGHKS, CDR2 YYEKEE (reference sequence). The CDR3 consists of 16 residues. Trimming took 4 bases from V and 3 from J; bases not matched to a gene: 7. The CDR3 is CASSVQGAGANEKLFF. DNA for the CDR3: TGTGCCAGCAGCGTACAGGGGGCTGGTGCTAATGAAAAACTGTTTTTT.

This clone has just one count. The chain uses TRBV9 and TRBJ2-1, with D possibly matching TRBD2 (5 bases). The CDR3 loop spans 15 amino acids. Looked up from germline, CDR1 is SGDLS and CDR2 is YYNGEE. Between the trimmed V and J ends, which lost 0 bases and 0 bases, there was a span of 7 bases. The CDR3 protein is CASSVDGDSYNEQFF. The CDR3 DNA reads as TGTGCCAGCAGCGTAGACGGGGACTCCTACAATGAGCAGTTCTTC.

The V and J genes are TRBV5-1 and TRBJ2-3, with TRBD2 matching over 11 bases. V lost 1 base to trimming and J lost 0 bases; unmatched junction nucleotides: 7. CDR3 length equals 18 residues. CDR1 and CDR2 from the germline V gene are SGHRS and YFSETQ. Here the CDR3 DNA reads TGCGCCAGCAGCTTGCTAGCTAGCGGGGGGAAGAGCACAGATACGCAGTATTTT. This gives the protein CASSLLASGGKSTDTQYF.

This clone was seen once. This sequence joins TRBV5-4 and TRBJ1-2; D not certain. Germline V gives CDR1 SGHNT, CDR2 YYREEE (reference sequence). Trimming took 3 bases from V and 8 from J, leaving 17 bases between them. This CDR3 comprises 14 residues. This CDR3 reads CASSSPAESRGYTF. CDR3 nucleotides: TGTGCCAGCAGCTCCCCCGCCGAGAGTAGGGGCTACACCTTC.